The entry that follows covers one TCR beta chain sequence. Sequencing was performed with immunoSEQ multiplex PCR; in TCRdb, only in-frame clones are kept and a portion is missing. The data hold about 220,000 clones, with 65% to 90% observed a single time. The CDR3 runs 16 residues. Germline values: CDR1 LGHNT, CDR2 FRNRAP. V was pared by 5 bases and J by 2 bases, with 6 bases of the junction left unmatched. The data were obtained in a study of blood T cell repertoires in COVID-19. The specimen sequenced was peripheral blood. The clonotype comes from a woman in her 70s with COVID-19, enrolled during active disease. The chain couples TRBV12-5 to TRBJ2-3; 11 nucleotides agree with TRBD2. In DNA, the CDR3 is TGTGCTAGTGGTATTCTAGCGGGGGGACCCACAGATACGCAGTATTTT. It is translated as CASGILAGGPTDTQYF.